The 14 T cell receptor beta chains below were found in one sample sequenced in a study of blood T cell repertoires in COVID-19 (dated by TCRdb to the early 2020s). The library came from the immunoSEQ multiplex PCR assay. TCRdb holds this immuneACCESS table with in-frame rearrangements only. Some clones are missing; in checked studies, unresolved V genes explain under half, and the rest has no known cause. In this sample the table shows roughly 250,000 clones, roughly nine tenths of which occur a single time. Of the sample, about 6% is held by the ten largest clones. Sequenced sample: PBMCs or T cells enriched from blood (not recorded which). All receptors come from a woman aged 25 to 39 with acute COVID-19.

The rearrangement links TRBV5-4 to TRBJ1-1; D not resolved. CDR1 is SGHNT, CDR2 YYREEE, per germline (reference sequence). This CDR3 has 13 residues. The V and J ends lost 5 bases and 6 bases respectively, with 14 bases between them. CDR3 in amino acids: CASSIKGVPEAFF. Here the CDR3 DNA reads TGTGCCAGCAGTATCAAGGGAGTCCCTGAAGCTTTCTTT.

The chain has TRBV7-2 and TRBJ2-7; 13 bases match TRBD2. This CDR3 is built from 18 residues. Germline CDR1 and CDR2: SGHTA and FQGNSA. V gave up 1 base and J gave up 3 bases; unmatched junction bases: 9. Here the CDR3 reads CASSLEGTSGTYHYEQYF. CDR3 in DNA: TGTGCCAGCAGCTTAGAGGGGACTAGCGGGACTTACCACTACGAGCAGTACTTC.

This CDR3 is CASSPTGGQGSRPQHF. CDR3 in DNA: TGTGCCAGCAGCCCGACGGGGGGCCAGGGCAGTCGGCCCCAGCATTTT. This sequence joins TRBV7-8 and TRBJ1-5, with D possibly matching TRBD1 (6 bases). Germline-derived CDR1 and CDR2 are SGHVS and FQNEAQ. There are 16 residues in the CDR3. V lost 5 bases, J lost 9 bases, and 23 bases lay in between.

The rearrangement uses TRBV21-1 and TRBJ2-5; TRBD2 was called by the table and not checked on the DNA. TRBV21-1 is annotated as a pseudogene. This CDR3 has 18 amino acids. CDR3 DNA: TGTGCCAGCAGCAAATCCGTACTGACTCGATCTGTTGGGGAGACCCAGTACTTC. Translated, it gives CASSKSVLTRSVGETQYF.

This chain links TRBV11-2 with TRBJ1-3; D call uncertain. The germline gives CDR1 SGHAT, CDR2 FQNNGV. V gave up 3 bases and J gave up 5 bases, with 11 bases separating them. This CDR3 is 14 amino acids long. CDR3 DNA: TGTGCCAGCAGCTTCCCCCAGACTCGAAACACCATATATTTT. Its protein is CASSFPQTRNTIYF.

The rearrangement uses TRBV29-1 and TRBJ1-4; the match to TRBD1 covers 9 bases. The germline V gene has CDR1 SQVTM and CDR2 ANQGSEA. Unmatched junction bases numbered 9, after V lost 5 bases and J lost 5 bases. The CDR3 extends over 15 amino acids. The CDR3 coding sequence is TGCAGCGTTTCCGGGACAGGGCTGGGGAATGAAAAACTGTTTTTT. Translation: CSVSGTGLGNEKLFF.

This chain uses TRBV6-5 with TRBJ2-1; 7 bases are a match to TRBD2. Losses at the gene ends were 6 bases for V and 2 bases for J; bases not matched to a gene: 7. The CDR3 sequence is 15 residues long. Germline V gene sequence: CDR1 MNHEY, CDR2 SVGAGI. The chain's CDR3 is CASSGGGSAYNEQFF. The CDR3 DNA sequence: TGTGCCAGCAGCGGGGGAGGGTCGGCCTACAATGAGCAGTTCTTC.

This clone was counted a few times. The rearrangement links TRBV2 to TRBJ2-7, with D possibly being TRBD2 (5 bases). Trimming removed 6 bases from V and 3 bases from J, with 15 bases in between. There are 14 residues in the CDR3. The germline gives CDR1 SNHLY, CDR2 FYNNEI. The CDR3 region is CASSEGMSLYEQYF. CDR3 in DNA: TGTGCCAGCAGCGAGGGCATGTCCCTCTACGAGCAGTACTTC. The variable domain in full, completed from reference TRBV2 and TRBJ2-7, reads EPEVTQTPSHQVTQMGQEVILRCVPISNHLYFYWYRQILGQKVEFLVSFYNNEISEKSEIFDDQFSVERPDGSNFTLKIRSTKLEDSAMYFCASSEGMSLYEQYFGPGTRLTVT.

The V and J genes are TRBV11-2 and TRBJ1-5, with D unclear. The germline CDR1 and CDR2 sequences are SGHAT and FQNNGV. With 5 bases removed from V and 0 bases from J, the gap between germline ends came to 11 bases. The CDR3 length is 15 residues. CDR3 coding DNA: TGTGCCAGCAGCCCAATCCCAGGTAGCAATCAGCCCCAGCATTTT. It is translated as CASSPIPGSNQPQHF.

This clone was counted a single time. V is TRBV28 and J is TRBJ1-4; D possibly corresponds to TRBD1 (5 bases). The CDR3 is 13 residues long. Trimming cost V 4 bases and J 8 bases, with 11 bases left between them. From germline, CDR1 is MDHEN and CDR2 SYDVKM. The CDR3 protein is CASSSGGGEKLFF. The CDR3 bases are TGTGCCAGCAGTTCGGGGGGAGGGGAAAAACTGTTTTTT.

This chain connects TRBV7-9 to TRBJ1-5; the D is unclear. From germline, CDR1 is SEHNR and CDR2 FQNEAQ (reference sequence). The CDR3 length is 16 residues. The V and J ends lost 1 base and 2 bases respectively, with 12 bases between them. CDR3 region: CASSLGDGEGNQPQHF. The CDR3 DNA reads TGTGCCAGCAGCTTAGGAGACGGGGAGGGCAATCAGCCCCAGCATTTT. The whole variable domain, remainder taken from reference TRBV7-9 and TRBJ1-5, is DTGVSQNPRHKITKRGQNVTFRCDPISEHNRLYWYRQTLGQGPEFLTYFQNEAQLEKSRLLSDRFSAERPKGSFSTLEIQRTEQGDSAMYLCASSLGDGEGNQPQHFGDGTRLSIL.

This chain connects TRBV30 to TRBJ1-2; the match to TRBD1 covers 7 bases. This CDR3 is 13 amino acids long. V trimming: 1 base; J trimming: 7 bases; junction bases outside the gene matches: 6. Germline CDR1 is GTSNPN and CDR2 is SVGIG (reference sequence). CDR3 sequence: CAWSETGYGGYTF. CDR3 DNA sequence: TGTGCCTGGAGTGAGACAGGGTACGGTGGCTACACCTTC. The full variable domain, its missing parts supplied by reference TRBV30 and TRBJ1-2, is SQTIHQWPATLVQPVGSPLSLECTVEGTSNPNLYWYRQAAGRGLQLLFYSVGIGQISSEVPQNLSASRPQDRQFILSSKKLLLSDSGFYLCAWSETGYGGYTFGSGTRLTVV.

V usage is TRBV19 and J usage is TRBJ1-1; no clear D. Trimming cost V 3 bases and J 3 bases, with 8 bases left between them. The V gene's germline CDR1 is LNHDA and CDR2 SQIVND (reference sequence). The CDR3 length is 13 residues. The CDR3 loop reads CASSIYGDTEAFF. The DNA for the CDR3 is TGTGCCAGTAGTATCTACGGGGACACTGAAGCTTTCTTT.

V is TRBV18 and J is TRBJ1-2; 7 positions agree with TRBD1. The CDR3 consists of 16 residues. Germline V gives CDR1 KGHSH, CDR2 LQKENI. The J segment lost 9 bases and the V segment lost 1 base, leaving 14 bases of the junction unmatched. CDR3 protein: CASSPQGALALGSYTF. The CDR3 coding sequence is TGTGCCAGCTCACCACAGGGGGCTCTCGCCCTCGGGAGCTACACCTTC. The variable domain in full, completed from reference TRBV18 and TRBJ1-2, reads NAGVMQNPRHLVRRRGQEARLRCSPMKGHSHVYWYRQLPEEGLKFMVYLQKENIIDESGMPKERFSAEFPKEGPSILRIQQVVRGDSAAYFCASSPQGALALGSYTFGSGTRLTVV.